This T cell receptor (beta chain) was identified in a study of cytomegalovirus exposure and HLA in healthy donors. A multiplex PCR was run with 60 Vbeta primers and 13 Jbeta primers. Clones were read by immunoSEQ multiplex PCR, and TCRdb kept only the in-frame ones, dropping some. The repertoire consists of roughly 160,000 clones, with 70% to 90% occurring once and the leading ten covering about a tenth. V shed 5 bases and J shed 0 bases, with 17 bases lying between them. The germline CDR1 and CDR2 sequences are WSHSY and SAAADI. This CDR3 is 17 amino acids long. At the time of sampling, donors were nominally healthy, though unrecorded immune exposures were likely.

The source of this sequence is a man younger than 35 in good health and CMV-seropositive. Sequencing was done on a sample of PBMCs. The chain is built from TRBV10-2 and TRBJ1-5; weak D call: TRBD1 (6 bases). The CDR3 nucleotides are TGCGCCAGCAGTAGCATTCGACAGGCCAATAGCAATCAGCCCCAGCATTTT. It codes for CASSSIRQANSNQPQHF.